This T cell receptor (beta chain) emerged from a study of T-cell reconstitution after alpha-beta-depleted transplantation in children (dated by TCRdb to the mid-2010s). Some background on the complete study: The study quantitatively tracked T-cell immune reconstitution after TCRalphabeta/CD19-depleted allogeneic hematopoietic cell transplantation in children using TCR repertoire profiling. General findings and caveats noted by the study authors: About two months after transplant, the apparently early recovery of alphabetaT-cell counts reportedly depended on just several hundred clones that had expanded rapidly and came from non-depleted graft cells. The high TCRbeta diversity at day 60 in some patients was ascribed to recipient T cells and intrathymic progenitors that had survived conditioning. Hyperexpanded clone frequencies declined over subsequent months; after one year, T-cell counts and TCRbeta diversity were mostly attributed to newly produced T cells.

Receptor amplification or capture employed PCR. The sequencer listed for this sample is Illumina HiSeq 2500. To normalize quantification of the TCRbeta repertoire, the TCR libraries were built with molecular barcoding that relied on unique molecular identifiers. TCRdb cleaned the public reads at Q25 with fastp, built clones with MiXCR and kept in-frame beta chains. Entries are consolidated by CDR3 protein sequence, retaining the most common genes and DNA. The sample yields 250,000 to 400,000 distinct CDR3 sequences; roughly 25% were counted once. Clones ranked in the top ten supply about a tenth of the sample. Worth noting for this clonotype: The target of this receptor is not known. No per-base quality is available; no much larger clone lies one base away.

The CDR3 sequence holds 14 residues, the cysteine and phenylalanine included. Just the 42-base CDR3 DNA is kept, in frame starting at base 1. V is shortened by 0 bases, J by 4 bases, and the region joining them spans 13 bases. The germline V gene (reference sequence) supplies CDR1 DFQATT and CDR2 SNEGSKA. The treatment or condition label, as the study defines it: allogeneic hematopoietic cell transplantation with graft depleted of TCRalphabeta T cells and CD19 B cells. Transplant recipients were children who received TCRalphabeta/CD19-depleted allogeneic hematopoietic cell grafts. The TCR was taken from a male patient younger than 18 who had a stem cell transplant for acute lymphoblastic leukemia, so the T cells may come from the graft donor. The sequence is built from TRBV20-1 and TRBJ2-7, with no confident D gene call. The specimen was PBMCs, mostly from graft donor cells, collected 180 days after TCRalphabeta/CD19-depleted stem cell transplant. The DNA sequence is as follows: TGCAGTGCTAGAGATTTACGACTCCTATACGAGCAGTACTTC. It specifies CSARDLRLLYEQYF.